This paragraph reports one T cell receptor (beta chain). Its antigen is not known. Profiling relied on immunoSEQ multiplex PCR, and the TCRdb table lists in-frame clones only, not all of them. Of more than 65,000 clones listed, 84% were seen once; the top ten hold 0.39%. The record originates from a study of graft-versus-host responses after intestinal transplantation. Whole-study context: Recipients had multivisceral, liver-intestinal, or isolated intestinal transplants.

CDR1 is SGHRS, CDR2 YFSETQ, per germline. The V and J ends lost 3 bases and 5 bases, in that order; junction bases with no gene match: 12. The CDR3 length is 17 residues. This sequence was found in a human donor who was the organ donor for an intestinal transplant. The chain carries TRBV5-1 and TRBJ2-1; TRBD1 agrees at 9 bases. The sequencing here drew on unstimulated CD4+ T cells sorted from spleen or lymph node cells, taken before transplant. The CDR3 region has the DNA TGCGCCAGCAGCTCGTACCCCGGGACAGGGAGAGACAATGAGCAGTTCTTC. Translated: CASSSYPGTGRDNEQFF.